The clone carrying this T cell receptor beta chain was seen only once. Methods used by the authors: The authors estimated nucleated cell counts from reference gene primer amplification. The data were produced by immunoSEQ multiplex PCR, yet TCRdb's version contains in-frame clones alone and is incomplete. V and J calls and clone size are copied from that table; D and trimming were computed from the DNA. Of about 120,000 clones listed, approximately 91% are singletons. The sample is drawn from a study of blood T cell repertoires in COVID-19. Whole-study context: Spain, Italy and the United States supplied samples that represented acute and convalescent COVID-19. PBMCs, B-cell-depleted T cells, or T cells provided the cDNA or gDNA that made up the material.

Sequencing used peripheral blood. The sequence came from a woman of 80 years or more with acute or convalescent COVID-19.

CDR3 sequence (DNA): TGTGCCAGCCATTCCGGGAGAGAGACCCAGTACTTC. Translating it yields CASHSGRETQYF. The rearrangement links TRBV6-5 to TRBJ2-5; tentatively, D is TRBD2 (6 bases). V lost 8 bases to trimming and J lost 4 bases, with 11 bases between them. The CDR3 runs to 12 residues. Germline V gene sequence: CDR1 MNHEY, CDR2 SVGAGI.